Shown below are 24 T cell receptor beta chains from a single sample sequenced in a study of blood T cell repertoires in COVID-19. The method was immunoSEQ multiplex PCR; TCRdb's version includes in-frame clones alone and lacks a portion of them. The sample records approximately 280,000 clones, around 89% being singletons. Sequencing used PBMCs or T cells enriched from blood (not recorded which). The receptors were sampled from a young woman with acute COVID-19.

This clone was counted once. The chain couples TRBV11-2 to TRBJ2-3, with 9 bases matching TRBD2. There are 15 residues in the CDR3. V lost 4 bases and J lost 4; bases outside the gene matches: 6. Germline CDR1 and CDR2: SGHAT and FQNNGV. This CDR3 reads CASSSGREGADTQYF. The CDR3 DNA follows: TGTGCCAGCAGCTCGGGGCGGGAGGGTGCAGATACGCAGTATTTT.

The chain links TRBV2 to TRBJ1-2; possibly TRBD1 for D (6 bases). Germline CDR1 is SNHLY and CDR2 is FYNNEI. The CDR3 is made up of 14 amino acids. The V gene lost 6 bases and the J gene lost 1 base, with 12 bases spanning the gap. The CDR3 sequence is CASRRTDHNYGYTF. CDR3 nucleotide sequence: TGTGCCAGCAGGAGGACAGACCATAACTATGGCTACACCTTC. Complete variable domain (other parts from reference TRBV2 and TRBJ1-2): EPEVTQTPSHQVTQMGQEVILRCVPISNHLYFYWYRQILGQKVEFLVSFYNNEISEKSEIFDDQFSVERPDGSNFTLKIRSTKLEDSAMYFCASRRTDHNYGYTFGSGTRLTVV.

This sequence joins TRBV4-1 and TRBJ2-7; D is uncertain. The V end was cut by 5 bases, the J end by 0 bases, with 14 bases between. The germline V gene encodes CDR1 MGHRA and CDR2 YSYEKL. The CDR3 has 15 residues. CDR3 in DNA: TGCGCCAGCAGCTCTCCCGGGTCTAGCTCCTACGAGCAGTACTTC. It specifies CASSSPGSSSYEQYF.

The V gene is TRBV4-3, the J gene TRBJ2-2; 8 bases agree with TRBD2. V lost 1 base to trimming and J lost 4 bases; unmatched junction nucleotides: 5. The CDR3 is 16 amino acids. Germline V lookup: CDR1 LGHNA, CDR2 YSLEER. The CDR3 loop reads CASSQAGLEGTGELFF. The CDR3 coding sequence is TGCGCCAGCAGCCAAGCGGGACTAGAGGGCACCGGGGAGCTGTTTTTT.

This clone has a single count. This chain joins TRBV19 and TRBJ2-1, with TRBD2 identical over 7 bases. This CDR3 contains 15 residues. CDR1 is LNHDA and CDR2 is SQIVND in the germline V gene (reference sequence). With V trimmed by 1 base and J by 4 bases, 4 bases remained unmatched. The CDR3 protein is CASSIGAGTYNEQFF. The CDR3 DNA sequence: TGTGCCAGTAGTATAGGAGCGGGAACTTACAATGAGCAGTTCTTC.

A word on this clone: Different DNA sequences within this sample yield the same CDR3. The rearrangement uses TRBV19 and TRBJ2-7; D might be TRBD1 (6 bases). Trimming removed 5 bases from V and 1 base from J, with 9 bases in between. There are 13 residues in the CDR3. Germline assignment: CDR1 LNHDA and CDR2 SQIVND (reference sequence). CDR3 loop: CASSAGQSYEQYF. The CDR3 bases are TGTGCCAGTAGTGCCGGACAGTCCTACGAGCAGTACTTC.

The rearrangement uses TRBV9 and TRBJ2-3, with TRBD1 matching over 7 bases. The V and J ends lost 0 bases and 3 bases, in that order; junction bases with no gene match: 10. This CDR3 is 17 amino acids long. In germline, CDR1 is SGDLS, CDR2 YYNGEE. The CDR3 is CASSVDPPGQITDTQYF. Here the CDR3 DNA reads TGTGCCAGCAGCGTAGACCCGCCGGGACAGATAACAGATACGCAGTATTTT.

J is TRBJ1-1 and V is TRBV11-2; possible D gene TRBD1, 5 bases. The V end lost 7 bases, the J end lost 4 bases, and 22 bases lay between the germline ends. Germline CDR1 SGHAT, CDR2 FQNNGV. This CDR3 spans 16 amino acids. Here the CDR3 reads CASTGGKGWDFTEAFF. In DNA form, the CDR3 reads TGTGCCAGCACTGGGGGGAAAGGGTGGGATTTCACTGAAGCTTTCTTT.

The chain has TRBV27 and TRBJ1-1; no clear D gene. Deletions cut 5 bases from V and 0 bases from J, with 25 bases between. The CDR3 is made up of 19 amino acids. Germline V gene lookup returns CDR1 MNHEY and CDR2 SMNVEV (reference sequence). In DNA form, the CDR3 reads TGTGCCAGCAGTGCCTCTCAGCCGGGGTTATCAGTATTGAACACTGAAGCTTTCTTT. It encodes CASSASQPGLSVLNTEAFF.

This rearrangement joins TRBV7-2 to TRBJ2-2; tentative D call: TRBD1 (7 bases). Trimming took 3 bases from V and 6 from J, leaving 17 bases between them. The CDR3 totals 16 residues. Germline CDR1 and CDR2: SGHTA and FQGNSA. The CDR3 loop is CASSFWGRGEAGELFF. The CDR3 coding sequence is TGTGCCAGCAGCTTTTGGGGCAGGGGGGAAGCCGGGGAGCTGTTTTTT.

This clone was picked up one time. The V and J genes are TRBV24-1 and TRBJ2-1; D ambiguous. This CDR3 spans 11 amino acids. Germline-derived CDR1 and CDR2 are KGHDR and SFDVKD. V dropped 3 bases and J dropped 9 bases, with 5 bases sitting between them. The CDR3 coding sequence is TGTGCCACCAGTGATCGAGCTGAGCAGTTCTTC. Its protein is CATSDRAEQFF.

This CDR3 reads CASSPRLAGGAVDTQYF. CDR3 DNA sequence: TGTGCCAGCAGTCCGCGACTAGCGGGAGGGGCGGTAGATACGCAGTATTTT. This chain joins TRBV27 and TRBJ2-3; 14 bases line up with TRBD2. In germline, CDR1 is MNHEY, CDR2 SMNVEV (reference sequence). The CDR3 totals 17 residues. Trimming took 5 bases from V and 5 from J; bases not matched to a gene: 9.

J is TRBJ2-1 and V is TRBV5-1; TRBD2 matches 13 bases. Trimming took 7 bases from V and 0 from J; bases not matched to a gene: 1. The CDR3 is 15 residues long. Germline lookup yields CDR1 SGHRS and CDR2 YFSETQ. The CDR3 loop reads CASRTSGSSYNEQFF. The CDR3 DNA reads TGCGCCAGCCGGACTAGCGGGAGCTCCTACAATGAGCAGTTCTTC.

V gene TRBV29-1 combines with J gene TRBJ1-2, with 7 bases fitting TRBD1. Trimming took 8 bases from V and 7 from J; bases not matched to a gene: 7. The CDR3 runs to 11 residues. The germline V gene encodes CDR1 SQVTM and CDR2 ANQGSEA. CDR3 sequence: CSSDRAGGYTF. DNA of the CDR3: TGCAGCTCAGACAGGGCAGGTGGCTACACCTTC.

With regard to this clone: At one boundary the junction diverges from the germline segment, which might be a read error. The rearrangement uses TRBV6-2 or TRBV6-3 and TRBJ2-1, with D possibly TRBD1 on 5 matching bases. Germline V gene lookup returns CDR1 MNHEY and CDR2 SVGEGT. The CDR3 loop spans 15 amino acids. CDR3 in DNA: TGTGCCAGCAGTTACATCCTAGGGGCAATAAATCTGTGGGTCTTC. It encodes CASSYILGAINLWVF.

The CDR3 region is CASSLGTGGPFSNEQFF. In nucleotides, the CDR3 is TGTGCCAGCAGCTTAGGGACGGGAGGGCCTTTTTCCAATGAGCAGTTCTTC. The chain couples TRBV11-2 to TRBJ2-1; TRBD2 matches at 8 bases. The V segment lost 1 base and the J segment 6 bases; nucleotides outside the gene matches: 11. This CDR3 spans 17 amino acids. Germline V lookup: CDR1 SGHAT, CDR2 FQNNGV.

V usage is TRBV29-1 and J usage is TRBJ1-5; 10 bases map to TRBD1. Trimming cost V 6 bases and J 3 bases; bases outside gene matches: 2. This CDR3 comprises 13 residues. In germline, CDR1 is SQVTM, CDR2 ANQGSEA. Here the CDR3 reads CSVGTGANQPQHF. The DNA for the CDR3 is TGCAGCGTCGGGACAGGGGCCAATCAGCCCCAGCATTTT.

The rearrangement joins TRBV27 to TRBJ2-7, with a possible D match to TRBD1 (5 bases). Germline-derived CDR1 and CDR2 are MNHEY and SMNVEV (reference sequence). CDR3 length: 15 residues. The V and J ends lost 5 bases and 1 base respectively, with 15 bases between them. CDR3 protein: CASSPYRRLSYEQYF. Written as DNA, the CDR3 is TGTGCCAGCAGTCCCTACAGGCGGCTATCCTACGAGCAGTACTTC.

This chain joins TRBV29-1 and TRBJ1-2; 7 positions match TRBD1. Germline CDR1 is SQVTM and CDR2 is ANQGSEA. J gave up 5 bases and V 3 bases, and 6 bases lay outside the gene matches. The CDR3 consists of 13 residues. CDR3 coding DNA: TGCAGCGTTGACGACAGGGCCGGTTATGGCTACACCTTC. Translating it yields CSVDDRAGYGYTF.

The chain joins TRBV27 to TRBJ1-6; D is possibly TRBD1 (5 bases). Germline loops: CDR1 MNHEY, CDR2 SMNVEV (reference sequence). The CDR3 totals 14 residues. V lost 6 bases, J lost 10 bases, and 16 bases lay in between. The CDR3 DNA reads as TGTGCCAGCAGCGCCAGACAGATCGGGTCACCCCTCCACTTT. Its protein is CASSARQIGSPLHF.

The chain employs TRBV7-8 and TRBJ1-1; TRBD1 might be the D (6 bases). CDR1 and CDR2 (germline): SGHVS, FQNEAQ. The CDR3 totals 14 residues. V was clipped by 6 bases and J by 4 bases, with 15 bases between them. As DNA, the CDR3 is TGTGCCAGCAGATTCACAGGGATCGGCACTGAAGCTTTCTTT. It is translated as CASRFTGIGTEAFF.

The chain recombines TRBV4-2 with TRBJ2-3; 13 bases map to TRBD2. J lost 0 bases, V lost 2 bases, and 2 bases had no gene match. The germline V gene has CDR1 LGHNA and CDR2 YNFKEQ. The CDR3 has 17 amino acids. This CDR3 reads CASSQRLAGGSTDTQYF. The CDR3 bases are TGTGCCAGCAGCCAAAGACTAGCGGGAGGAAGCACAGATACGCAGTATTTT.

The chain joins TRBV7-2 to TRBJ1-3; perhaps TRBD1 as D (5 bases). The CDR3 has 14 amino acids. CDR1 and CDR2 from the germline V gene are SGHTA and FQGNSA. Between the trimmed V and J ends, which lost 4 bases and 1 base, there was a span of 8 bases. This CDR3 reads CASSSQGSGNTIYF. The CDR3, as DNA: TGTGCCAGCAGCTCCCAGGGATCTGGAAACACCATATATTTT.

The genes are TRBV6-5 and TRBJ1-1; D possibly corresponds to TRBD1 (5 bases). The CDR3 is 13 residues long. Trimming removed 6 bases from V and 0 bases from J, with 8 bases in between. CDR1 and CDR2 (germline): MNHEY, SVGAGI. This CDR3 is CASSWGLNTEAFF. DNA of the CDR3: TGTGCCAGCAGCTGGGGCTTGAACACTGAAGCTTTCTTT.